Given below is one T cell receptor (beta chain) in context. Its antigen is not identified. This record comes from a study of T cell responses to AZD1222 COVID-19 vaccine. The study's findings and limits: Mostly white British, mostly female donors; authors suggested clonal diversity may be underestimated. Sampled repertoires all dated from after the peak T cell response. When two AZD1222 doses had been given, Spike-specific TCR breadth and depth rose.

Germline loops: CDR1 MDHEN, CDR2 SYDVKM. With 1 base removed from V and 0 bases from J, the gap between germline ends came to 12 bases. CDR3 length: 16 residues. The table came from immunoSEQ multiplex PCR; TCRdb's copy has only in-frame clones and leaves some out. The sample contains roughly 150,000 clones, around nine tenths of which appear only once. This TCR came from an adult in good health. Sample: peripheral blood, taken on day 0 of AZD1222 vaccination. The gene calls are TRBV28 and TRBJ1-1; D may be TRBD1 (5 bases). The CDR3 spells CASSLSGPGMNTEAFF. CDR3 sequence (DNA): TGTGCCAGCAGTTTATCGGGGCCAGGGATGAACACTGAAGCTTTCTTT.